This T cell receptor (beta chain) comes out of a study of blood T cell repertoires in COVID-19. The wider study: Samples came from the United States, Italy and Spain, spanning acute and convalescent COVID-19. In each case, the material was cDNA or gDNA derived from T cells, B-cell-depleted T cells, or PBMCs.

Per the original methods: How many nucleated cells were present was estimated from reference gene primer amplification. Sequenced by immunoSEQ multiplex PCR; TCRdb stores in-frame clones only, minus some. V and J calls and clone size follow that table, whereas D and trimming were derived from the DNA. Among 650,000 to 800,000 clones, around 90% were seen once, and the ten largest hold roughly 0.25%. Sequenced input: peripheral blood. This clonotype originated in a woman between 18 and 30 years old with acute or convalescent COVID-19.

The CDR3, as DNA: TGTGCCAGCAGCTTGGTGGGAGTTGGCTACACCTTC. Translated, it gives CASSLVGVGYTF. The chain couples TRBV5-5 to TRBJ1-2; no clear D. There are 12 residues in the CDR3. Trimming took 0 bases from V and 7 from J, leaving 7 bases between them. The germline V gene has CDR1 SGHKS and CDR2 YYEKEE (reference sequence).